This passage covers 22 T cell receptor beta chains from one sample sequenced in a study of T-cell reconstitution after alpha-beta-depleted transplantation in children. Unique molecular identifiers were incorporated during preparation of the TCRbeta library. TCRdb independently ran MiXCR on the PCR reads; one entry per CDR3 protein. The sample has roughly 790,000 distinct CDR3 sequences, 16% seen once. This specimen consisted of PBMCs, mostly from graft donor cells, obtained 360 days after TCRalphabeta/CD19-depleted stem cell transplant. The receptors originated from a male patient between 10 and 17 years old who had a stem cell transplant for acute lymphoblastic leukemia, so the T cells may come from the graft donor.

This clonotype was counted many times. The chain combines TRBV20-1 with TRBJ2-3; D not certain. CDR1 is DFQATT and CDR2 is SNEGSKA in the germline V gene (reference sequence). Deletions cut 2 bases from V and 2 bases from J, with 8 bases between. This CDR3 spans 13 amino acids. The CDR3 region is CSARFLDTDTQYF. CDR3 in DNA: TGCAGTGCTAGATTCTTAGACACAGATACGCAGTATTTT.

This clonotype was found a few times. CDR3 sequence (DNA): TGTGCCAGCAGCCCCAGGACTGACGGGACAGGGGCCGCTTTCTTT. Protein sequence: CASSPRTDGTGAAFF. The V call is TRBV7-8, the J call TRBJ1-1; TRBD1 matches at 10 bases. CDR1 is SGHVS, CDR2 FQNEAQ, per germline. V dropped 5 bases and J dropped 11; count of bases not matched to a gene: 14. The CDR3 length is 15 residues.

The chain couples TRBV19 to TRBJ1-5; weak D call: TRBD1 (5 bases). The CDR3 has 15 residues. The V end was cut by 3 bases, the J end by 2 bases, with 11 bases between. The germline V gene encodes CDR1 LNHDA and CDR2 SQIVND (reference sequence). The CDR3: CASSMGLGGNQPQHF. Written as DNA, the CDR3 is TGTGCCAGTAGTATGGGGCTTGGAGGCAATCAGCCCCAGCATTTT.

This clonotype was detected only a few times. The chain has TRBV4-1 and TRBJ2-2; D possibly corresponds to TRBD2 (6 bases). V gave up 1 base and J gave up 8 bases, with 20 bases separating them. CDR3 size: 17 residues. The germline CDR1 and CDR2 sequences are MGHRA and YSYEKL. The CDR3 region has the DNA TGCGCCAGCAGCCAAGTGGGCGGGGCAGCATCACCAGGGGAGCTGTTTTTT. It encodes CASSQVGGAASPGELFF.

The chain couples TRBV5-1 to TRBJ2-1; TRBD2 is a possible D gene (6 bases). Germline V gives CDR1 SGHRS, CDR2 YFSETQ. This CDR3 is 12 amino acids long. Trimming stripped 0 bases from V and 12 bases from J, with 10 bases between. The CDR3 coding sequence is TGCGCCAGCAGCTTGGTCGACGGGGGGCAGTTCTTC. Protein product: CASSLVDGGQFF.

The chain combines TRBV7-2 with TRBJ2-7; possible D gene TRBD2, 5 bases. In germline, CDR1 is SGHTA, CDR2 FQGNSA. Deletions cut 5 bases from V and 3 bases from J, with 20 bases between. This CDR3 has 16 amino acids. The CDR3 DNA reads as TGTGCCAGCAGCGCACTAACTAGGGCCGGGGTCTACGAGCAGTACTTC. It yields the protein CASSALTRAGVYEQYF.

This clonotype was observed at least ten times. An end of the junction differs from the germline gene, which may be a read error. The genes are TRBV27 and TRBJ1-1; D is undetermined. Germline V CDR1 and CDR2: MNHEY, SMNVEV (reference sequence). This CDR3 region has 13 residues. CDR3 coding DNA: TGCGCCAGCAGCTTTCGGAGGGACACTGAAGCTTTCTTT. Translated, it gives CASSFRRDTEAFF.

This clonotype was counted between two and nine times. V usage is TRBV20-1 and J usage is TRBJ2-3; 12 nucleotides agree with TRBD2. The CDR3 runs to 15 residues. V gave up 6 bases and J gave up 3 bases; unmatched junction bases: 7. CDR1 DFQATT and CDR2 SNEGSKA come from the germline V gene (reference sequence). The CDR3 is CSAQNLAGGTDTQYF. In nucleotides, the CDR3 is TGCAGTGCACAGAACCTAGCGGGAGGGACAGATACGCAGTATTTT.

V gene TRBV5-1 combines with J gene TRBJ1-1; tentative D call: TRBD1 (5 bases). Trimming pared 3 bases from V and 0 bases from J, leaving 15 bases between. The CDR3 consists of 16 residues. Germline CDR1 and CDR2: SGHRS and YFSETQ. The CDR3 DNA sequence: TGCGCCAGCAGCTGGCGGGGGGGGTGGATGAACACTGAAGCTTTCTTT. It codes for CASSWRGGWMNTEAFF. Filled out from reference TRBV5-1 and TRBJ1-1, the complete variable domain reads KAGVTQTPRYLIKTRGQQVTLSCSPISGHRSVSWYQQTPGQGLQFLFEYFSETQRNKGNFPGRFSGRQFSNSRSEMNVSTLELGDSALYLCASSWRGGWMNTEAFFGQGTRLTVV.

V gene TRBV5-1 combines with J gene TRBJ1-1, with 8 positions matching TRBD1. Germline trimming cut 3 bases from V and 2 bases from J; bases unmatched to any gene: 9. Germline V CDR1 and CDR2: SGHRS, YFSETQ. There are 16 residues in the CDR3. CDR3 loop: CASSSGWTGTNTEAFF. The DNA of the CDR3 is TGCGCCAGCAGCTCTGGCTGGACAGGGACAAACACTGAAGCTTTCTTT.

This clonotype was found many times. A read error may account for a junction end that differs from germline. This chain links TRBV3-1 with TRBJ2-1, with 9 bases matching TRBD2. CDR1 is LGHDT and CDR2 is YNNKEL in the germline V gene (reference sequence). CDR3 size: 11 residues. CDR3 DNA sequence: TGCGGGACTAGCTGGGCCAATGAGCAGTTCTTC. Translating gives CGTSWANEQFF.

This chain uses TRBV5-1 with TRBJ1-6, with 8 nucleotides matching TRBD1. V trimming: 0 bases; J trimming: 7 bases; junction bases outside the gene matches: 3. The length of the CDR3 is 15 residues. Germline values: CDR1 SGHRS, CDR2 YFSETQ. CDR3 in amino acids: CASSLVQGVNSPLHF. The CDR3 coding sequence is TGCGCCAGCAGCTTGGTACAGGGGGTAAATTCACCCCTCCACTTT.

This chain connects TRBV24-1 to TRBJ1-1; D not resolved. V was clipped by 2 bases and J by 2 bases, with 2 bases between them. Germline CDR1 and CDR2: KGHDR and SFDVKD. The CDR3 is 12 residues long. DNA of the CDR3: TGTGCCACCAGTGATTACAACACTGAAGCTTTCTTT. Translation: CATSDYNTEAFF.

This clonotype was counted at least ten times. J is TRBJ2-1 and V is TRBV24-1; the match to TRBD2 covers 10 bases. With 4 bases clipped from V and 2 bases from J, the junction kept 1 base outside the gene matches. Per the germline V gene, CDR1 is KGHDR and CDR2 is SFDVKD. The CDR3 has 15 amino acids. CDR3 sequence: CATSDTSGAYNEQFF. The CDR3 nucleotides read TGTGCCACCAGTGACACTAGCGGGGCCTACAATGAGCAGTTCTTC.

The rearrangement joins TRBV20-1 to TRBJ1-5; 7 bases match TRBD1. CDR1 DFQATT and CDR2 SNEGSKA come from the germline V gene (reference sequence). With 4 bases clipped from V and 3 bases from J, the junction kept 9 bases outside the gene matches. The CDR3 extends over 15 amino acids. This chain's CDR3 is CSAMTGNGANQPQHF. CDR3 nucleotide sequence: TGCAGTGCTATGACAGGGAATGGGGCCAATCAGCCCCAGCATTTT.

Details on this clonotype: This clone may be a read error of a much larger clone one base away. The conserved closing phenylalanine or tryptophan is absent in this CDR3, likely reflecting a read error. The V and J genes are TRBV29-1 and TRBJ2-6; D remains unclear. The CDR3 runs to 14 residues. Trimming took off 4 bases at V and 2 bases at J, with 9 bases between the two ends. The V gene's germline CDR1 is SQVTM and CDR2 ANQGSEA. In DNA form, the CDR3 reads TGCAGCGTTGTTCTCCGTGCTGGGGCCAACGTCCTGACTTTA. Amino acids: CSVVLRAGANVLTL.

This clonotype was seen more than once but under ten times. The genes are TRBV7-2 and TRBJ1-5; D may be TRBD1 (5 bases). V lost 3 bases, J lost 0 bases, and 12 bases lay in between. This CDR3 region has 16 residues. The V gene's germline CDR1 is SGHTA and CDR2 FQGNSA. The DNA for the CDR3 is TGTGCCAGCAGCTTTGGCGGGACGTATAGCAATCAGCCCCAGCATTTT. It specifies CASSFGGTYSNQPQHF.

This clonotype has a handful of counts. This rearrangement joins TRBV2 to TRBJ2-1, with D unclear. Germline V CDR1 and CDR2: SNHLY, FYNNEI. The V end was cut by 1 base, the J end by 4 bases, with 8 bases between. There are 14 residues in the CDR3. CDR3 protein: CASSEVGRYNEQFF. CDR3 coding DNA: TGTGCCAGCAGTGAAGTCGGGCGGTACAATGAGCAGTTCTTC.

The chain employs TRBV4-1 and TRBJ2-1, with 7 bases matching TRBD2. The CDR3 is made up of 14 amino acids. CDR1 and CDR2 (germline): MGHRA, YSYEKL. J lost 9 bases, V lost 4 bases, and 9 bases had no gene match. As DNA, the CDR3 is TGCGCCAGCAGCCCCCCGCCCTCTAGCGGTGAGCAGTTCTTC. Its translation is CASSPPPSSGEQFF.

V gene TRBV6-1 combines with J gene TRBJ2-2, with 7 bases identical to TRBD2. V lost 7 bases and J lost 7; bases outside the gene matches: 12. The CDR3 totals 15 residues. Germline V CDR1 and CDR2: MNHNS, SASEGT. As DNA, the CDR3 is TGTGCCAGCACCCCGCGGGGGTTTTTAAGCGGGGAGCTGTTTTTT. The encoded protein is CASTPRGFLSGELFF.

This chain uses TRBV11-2 with TRBJ2-1, with a tentative D call TRBD2 (5 bases). This CDR3 has 17 amino acids. Germline V gene lookup returns CDR1 SGHAT and CDR2 FQNNGV. Trimming stripped 5 bases from V and 7 bases from J, with 24 bases between. The CDR3 is CASSRLRMREQKNEQFF. The CDR3 coding sequence is TGTGCCAGCAGCCGCCTCCGGATGAGGGAGCAGAAGAATGAGCAGTTCTTC.

In this sample, this clonotype turned up a few times. CDR3 protein: CASSALGQGGSYEQYF. In DNA form, the CDR3 reads TGTGCCAGCAGCGCGCTGGGACAGGGGGGCTCCTACGAGCAGTACTTC. The chain is built from TRBV9 and TRBJ2-7; 11 bases line up with TRBD1. CDR1 is SGDLS and CDR2 is YYNGEE in the germline V gene. This CDR3 region has 16 residues. Losses at the gene ends were 3 bases for V and 0 bases for J; bases not matched to a gene: 5.